Below, one T cell receptor beta chain is given with its context. CDR3 length: 16 amino acids. Germline V CDR1 and CDR2: SGHRS, YFSETQ. With 3 bases clipped from V and 5 bases from J, the junction kept 10 bases outside the gene matches. Generated by immunoSEQ multiplex PCR, the TCRdb table keeps only in-frame clones and is missing some. This table holds approximately 69,000 clones, approximately 89% found once. The data are from a study of control samples from healthy donors and cancer patients. The gene calls are TRBV5-1 and TRBJ2-5; 10 bases are a match to TRBD1. The material sequenced was PBMCs. The receptor comes from a man between 60 and 75 years old with colorectal cancer. DNA of the CDR3: TGCGCCAGCAGCTCATCCGGGACAGGGGTTTCGGAGACCCAGTACTTC. This encodes CASSSSGTGVSETQYF.